The clone carrying this T cell receptor (beta chain) was observed at least ten times. Antigen: not known. In building TCR beta libraries, iRepertoire HTBI primers were used together with Arm-PCR of CDR3 regions. In TCRdb, the multiplex PCR reads were re-called with MiXCR into one record per CDR3 protein. This sample carries some 600,000 distinct CDR3 sequences, around 15% of them seen once, and the ten largest clones take more than 10%. Time point indicated: newly diagnosed GD, antithyroid drugs for less than 3 months. The TCR library was prepared using RNA isolated from PBMCs. This entry is derived from a study of regulatory T cells in long-lasting Graves disease. The study, taken as a whole, reports: Newly diagnosed disease favored TRBV20-1 and TRBJ2-1 over persistent disease.

V gave up 5 bases and J gave up 5 bases, with 19 bases separating them. CDR3 length equals 16 residues. Germline V CDR1 and CDR2: SGHVS, FQNEAQ. These data also featured in a second study, about T cells in Graves' hyperthyroidism and ophthalmopathy. That work contributes: HTBI primers were employed in a first-round RT-PCR of the TCR CDR3.

The chain is built from TRBV7-8 and TRBJ1-5, with D possibly being TRBD1 (5 bases). This material consisted of peripheral blood mononuclear cells (PBMCs), taken at new diagnosis, from a patient treated with antithyroid drugs. This sequence was found in a man between 18 and 35 years old with Graves disease. The CDR3: CASSPRQLGAHQPQHF. Written as DNA, the CDR3 is TGTGCCAGCAGCCCGCGACAGTTAGGGGCCCATCAGCCCCAGCATTTT. Filled out from reference TRBV7-8 and TRBJ1-5, the complete variable domain reads GAGVSQSPRYKVAKRGQDVALRCDPISGHVSLFWYQQALGQGPEFLTYFQNEAQLDKSGLPSDRFFAERPEGSVSTLKIQRTQQEDSAVYLCASSPRQLGAHQPQHFGDGTRLSIL.